Below are 13 T cell receptor beta chains sequenced from a single sample in a study of CD8+ T cells in alopecia areata. Extraction and reverse transcription of RNA yielded cDNA as the sequencing template. Repertoires were generated with immunoSEQ multiplex PCR, while TCRdb's copy carries only in-frame clones and drops some. In the table there are some 170,000 clones, about 66% of which are singletons. The sequencing here drew on CD8+ T cells sorted from blood, taken at week 0. The receptors originated from a human donor with alopecia areata.

The chain combines TRBV5-1 with TRBJ2-1, with D perhaps TRBD1 or TRBD2 (5 bases each). V dropped 0 bases and J dropped 5 bases, with 9 bases sitting between them. This CDR3 comprises 14 residues. Per the germline V gene, CDR1 is SGHRS and CDR2 is YFSETQ. The CDR3 region has the DNA TGCGCCAGCAGCTTGGCGGGGACGGACAATGAGCAGTTCTTC. Translation gives CASSLAGTDNEQFF. Drawing the rest from reference TRBV5-1 and TRBJ2-1, the complete variable domain is KAGVTQTPRYLIKTRGQQVTLSCSPISGHRSVSWYQQTPGQGLQFLFEYFSETQRNKGNFPGRFSGRQFSNSRSEMNVSTLELGDSALYLCASSLAGTDNEQFFGPGTRLTVL.

The gene calls are TRBV2 and TRBJ1-2; the match to TRBD1 covers 7 bases. The CDR3 spans 13 residues. Germline-derived CDR1 and CDR2 are SNHLY and FYNNEI. Germline trimming cut 8 bases from V and 8 bases from J; bases unmatched to any gene: 11. The CDR3 DNA reads TGTGCCAGCGGGCCAGGGGGGGTTGAAGGCTACACCTTC. This sequence encodes CASGPGGVEGYTF.

The CDR3 sequence: CASSFPGGATNEKLFF. DNA for the CDR3: TGTGCCAGCAGCTTCCCTGGGGGCGCAACTAATGAAAAACTGTTTTTT. The V gene is TRBV5-6, the J gene TRBJ1-4; a possible D gene is TRBD1 (6 bases). The CDR3 covers 16 residues. The germline V gene encodes CDR1 SGHDT and CDR2 YYEEEE. V was trimmed by 2 bases and J by 0 bases, leaving 11 bases between them.

This clone occurred once. The chain uses TRBV11-2 and TRBJ2-7, with TRBD1 identical over 10 bases. The CDR3 extends over 18 amino acids. The junction had 12 bases not matched to a gene; V was cut back by 1 base and J by 3 bases. Germline V gene sequence: CDR1 SGHAT, CDR2 FQNNGV. In nucleotides, the CDR3 is TGTGCCAGCAGCTTAGTAGTCGCCGGGACAGGGGAAGACTACGAGCAGTACTTC. It translates to CASSLVVAGTGEDYEQYF.

V is TRBV15 and J is TRBJ1-5, with TRBD1 matching 11 bases. The ends lost 8 bases at V and 3 bases at J; junction bases unmatched: 6. The CDR3 consists of 15 residues. Germline V lookup: CDR1 LNHNV, CDR2 YYDKDF (reference sequence). The CDR3 here is CATRGQGAYNQPQHF. The CDR3, as DNA: TGTGCCACCCGAGGACAGGGGGCTTACAATCAGCCCCAGCATTTT.

The chain couples TRBV4-1 to TRBJ1-1; D possibly corresponds to TRBD1 (5 bases). Germline CDR1 MGHRA, CDR2 YSYEKL. Trimming removed 3 bases at V and 8 bases at J, with 13 bases between. The CDR3 covers 13 residues. CDR3 bases: TGCGCCAGCAGCCATACCCAGGGTAGGGAAGCTTTCTTT. Translation: CASSHTQGREAFF.

V gene TRBV5-1 combines with J gene TRBJ2-7, with D perhaps being TRBD1 or TRBD2 (5 bases each). The CDR3 has 14 amino acids. CDR1 is SGHRS and CDR2 is YFSETQ in the germline V gene. V was cut by 3 bases and J by 3 bases, with 13 bases left in between. The CDR3 region is CASSSGAEVYEQYF. CDR3 bases: TGCGCCAGCAGCTCCGGGGCGGAGGTCTACGAGCAGTACTTC.

This clone appeared a few times. This rearrangement joins TRBV30 to TRBJ2-3; no reliable D call. The germline V and J ends were trimmed by 4 bases and 0 bases, with 11 bases remaining between them. Germline V lookup: CDR1 GTSNPN, CDR2 SVGIG (reference sequence). The CDR3 is 14 residues long. The CDR3 spells CAWTQSSSTDTQYF. Here the CDR3 DNA reads TGTGCCTGGACACAGAGCTCTAGCACAGATACGCAGTATTTT. The complete variable domain, with remaining parts taken from reference TRBV30 and TRBJ2-3, reads SQTIHQWPATLVQPVGSPLSLECTVEGTSNPNLYWYRQAAGRGLQLLFYSVGIGQISSEVPQNLSASRPQDRQFILSSKKLLLSDSGFYLCAWTQSSSTDTQYFGPGTRLTVL.

The chain employs TRBV7-3 and TRBJ2-5; 12 bases match TRBD1. CDR3 length: 15 residues. CDR1 is SGHTA and CDR2 is FQGTGA in the germline V gene. V trimming: 2 bases; J trimming: 5 bases; junction bases outside the gene matches: 3. The CDR3 here is CASSLGTGGLETQYF. The CDR3 nucleotides are TGTGCCAGCAGCTTAGGGACAGGGGGCTTGGAGACCCAGTACTTC.

This clone was detected a few times. Here the CDR3 reads CASRRQGDYEQYF. The CDR3 nucleotides are TGTGCCAGCAGACGACAGGGAGACTACGAGCAGTACTTC. The chain recombines TRBV7-9 with TRBJ2-7, with TRBD1 matching over 7 bases. Germline V lookup: CDR1 SEHNR, CDR2 FQNEAQ (reference sequence). This CDR3 comprises 13 residues. The V and J ends lost 6 bases and 3 bases, in that order; junction bases with no gene match: 5.

The chain is built from TRBV18 and TRBJ2-5; D not resolved. V was shortened by 6 bases and J by 5 bases, with 13 bases between the two germline ends. This CDR3 comprises 13 residues. CDR1 is KGHSH and CDR2 is LQKENI in the germline V gene. CDR3 sequence (DNA): TGTGCCAGCTCCCAGTTGTGGTGGGAGACCCAGTACTTC. Protein product: CASSQLWWETQYF.

A note on this clone: Other DNA sequences of this sample code for an identical CDR3. The V and J genes are TRBV30 and TRBJ1-5, with 7 bases lining up with TRBD1. This CDR3 is built from 13 residues. The V gene's germline CDR1 is GTSNPN and CDR2 SVGIG (reference sequence). Trimming removed 4 bases from V and 1 base from J; junction bases left unmatched: 1. The CDR3 spells CAWTGGSNQPQHF. The CDR3, as DNA: TGTGCCTGGACAGGGGGGAGCAATCAGCCCCAGCATTTT.

This chain uses TRBV9 with TRBJ1-1; D is uncertain. The length of the CDR3 is 14 residues. Per germline, CDR1 SGDLS and CDR2 YYNGEE. Trimming stripped 1 base from V and 7 bases from J, with 14 bases between. The CDR3 loop reads CASSVRVGVGEAFF. CDR3 in DNA: TGTGCCAGCAGCGTAAGGGTTGGTGTTGGTGAAGCTTTCTTT.